This TCR beta chain was observed in a study of shared clonotypes between healthy human individuals. Repertoires were generated with immunoSEQ multiplex PCR, while TCRdb's copy carries only in-frame clones and drops some. The sample lists some 2,000,000 clones; about 95% were seen once. The CDR3 runs to 15 residues. The V end was cut by 0 bases, the J end by 3 bases, with 12 bases between. Germline-derived CDR1 and CDR2 are MGHRA and YSYEKL. CD45RO-negative CD8 cells positively selected for CCR7 made up the naive population, which excluded terminally differentiated effector memory CD45RA+ cells. Each of the donors was a healthy adult who was HIV-negative and had not had a recent acute infection or vaccination.

The chain combines TRBV4-1 with TRBJ2-7; TRBD1 is a possible D gene (5 bases). Sample: naive CD8+ T cells sorted from blood. This receptor was obtained from a man aged 18 to 30 in good health. CDR3 DNA: TGCGCCAGCAGCCAAGATGCAGGGTTTAGCTACGAGCAGTACTTC. Amino acid sequence: CASSQDAGFSYEQYF.